This entry is about one T cell receptor beta chain. Its specificity is not known. The source of the sample is a study of cytomegalovirus exposure and HLA in healthy donors. CDR1 and CDR2 (germline): SGHAT, FQNNGV. V was cut by 1 base and J by 8 bases, with 11 bases left in between. The CDR3 is made up of 14 amino acids. Study observations and caveats: Further analysis was carried out later, and it showed several of the most significant clusters appearing linked to common viral pathogens. An Asian-associated ancestry cluster reportedly showed fewer N-insertions than the approximately 700-donor mean in a later analysis.

The PCR had 60 Vbeta and 13 Jbeta primers. Under the authors' procedure: It was a later analysis that counted 83 million or so unique TCR beta chains, of which around 11 million were shared. Produced via immunoSEQ multiplex PCR; TCRdb's table is partial and in-frame only. V, J and clone size derive from that table, while D and trimming were established from the DNA sequence. The profile shows some 150,000 clones, roughly 80% of them singletons. The chain employs TRBV11-2 and TRBJ1-4, with TRBD1 as a possible D gene (6 bases). Sequenced: PBMCs. The source of this sequence is a man under 40 in good health and CMV-seronegative. The CDR3 here is CASSLVRGSEKLFF. CDR3 bases: TGTGCCAGCAGCTTAGTCAGGGGCAGCGAAAAACTGTTTTTT.